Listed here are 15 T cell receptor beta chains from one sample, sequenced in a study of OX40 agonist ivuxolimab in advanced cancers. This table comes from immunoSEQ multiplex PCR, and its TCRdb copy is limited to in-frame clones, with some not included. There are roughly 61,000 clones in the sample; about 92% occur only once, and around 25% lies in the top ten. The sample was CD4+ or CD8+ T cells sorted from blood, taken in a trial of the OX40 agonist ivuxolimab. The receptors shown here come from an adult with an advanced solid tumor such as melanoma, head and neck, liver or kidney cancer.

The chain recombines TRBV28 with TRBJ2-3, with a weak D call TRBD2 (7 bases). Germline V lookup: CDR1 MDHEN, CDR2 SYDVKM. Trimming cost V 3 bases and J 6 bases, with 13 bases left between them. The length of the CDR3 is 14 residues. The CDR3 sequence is CASSFGGGADTQYF. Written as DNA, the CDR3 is TGTGCCAGCAGTTTTGGGGGGGGCGCGGATACGCAGTATTTT.

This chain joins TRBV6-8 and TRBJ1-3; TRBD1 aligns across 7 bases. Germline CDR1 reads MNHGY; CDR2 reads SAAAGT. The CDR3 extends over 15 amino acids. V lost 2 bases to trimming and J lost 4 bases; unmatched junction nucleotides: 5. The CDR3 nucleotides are TGTGCCAGCAGTTACCCACAGGGGAGAGGAAACACCATATATTTT. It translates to CASSYPQGRGNTIYF.

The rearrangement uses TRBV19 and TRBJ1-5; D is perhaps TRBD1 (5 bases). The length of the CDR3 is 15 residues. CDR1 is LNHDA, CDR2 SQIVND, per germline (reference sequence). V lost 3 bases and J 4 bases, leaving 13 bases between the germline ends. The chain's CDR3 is CASSIITGGNQPQHF. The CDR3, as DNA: TGTGCCAGTAGTATTATAACCGGGGGGAATCAGCCCCAGCATTTT.

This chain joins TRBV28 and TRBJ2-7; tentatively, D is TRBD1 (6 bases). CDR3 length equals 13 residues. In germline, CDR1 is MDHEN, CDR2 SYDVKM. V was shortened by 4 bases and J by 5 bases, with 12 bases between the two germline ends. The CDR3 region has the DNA TGTGCCAGCAGTTACCCGGGACATAACGAGCAGTACTTC. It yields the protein CASSYPGHNEQYF.

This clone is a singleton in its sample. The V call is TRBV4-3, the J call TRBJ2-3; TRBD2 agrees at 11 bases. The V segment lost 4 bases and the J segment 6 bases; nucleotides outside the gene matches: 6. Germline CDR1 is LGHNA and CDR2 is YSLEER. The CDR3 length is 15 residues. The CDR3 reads CASSPLAGVGDTQYF. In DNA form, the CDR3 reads TGCGCCAGCAGCCCACTAGCGGGAGTAGGGGATACGCAGTATTTT.

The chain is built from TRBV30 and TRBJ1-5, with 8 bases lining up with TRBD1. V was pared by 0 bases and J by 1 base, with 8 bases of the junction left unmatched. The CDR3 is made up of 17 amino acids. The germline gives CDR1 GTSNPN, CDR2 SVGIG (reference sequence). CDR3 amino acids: CAWSVSQGVISNQPQHF. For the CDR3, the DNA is TGTGCCTGGAGTGTATCACAGGGGGTAATCAGCAATCAGCCCCAGCATTTT.

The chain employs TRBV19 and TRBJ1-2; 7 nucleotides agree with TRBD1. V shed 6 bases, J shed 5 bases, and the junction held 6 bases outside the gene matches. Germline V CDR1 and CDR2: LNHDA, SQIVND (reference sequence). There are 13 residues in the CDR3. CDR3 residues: CASSPAGGYGYTF. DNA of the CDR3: TGTGCCAGTAGCCCAGCAGGGGGGTATGGCTACACCTTC.

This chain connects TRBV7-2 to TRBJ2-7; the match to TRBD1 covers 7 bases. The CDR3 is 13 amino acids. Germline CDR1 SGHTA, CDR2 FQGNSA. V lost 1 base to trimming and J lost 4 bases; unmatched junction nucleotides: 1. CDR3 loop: CASSLGRGYEQYF. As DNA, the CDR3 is TGTGCCAGCAGCTTAGGCAGGGGGTACGAGCAGTACTTC.

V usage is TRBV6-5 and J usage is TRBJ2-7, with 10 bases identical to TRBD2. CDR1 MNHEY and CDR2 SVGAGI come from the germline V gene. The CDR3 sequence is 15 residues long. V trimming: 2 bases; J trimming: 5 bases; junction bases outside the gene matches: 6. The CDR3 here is CASSYGPAGGHEQYV. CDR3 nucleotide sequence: TGTGCCAGCAGTTACGGCCCAGCGGGAGGGCACGAGCAGTACGTC.

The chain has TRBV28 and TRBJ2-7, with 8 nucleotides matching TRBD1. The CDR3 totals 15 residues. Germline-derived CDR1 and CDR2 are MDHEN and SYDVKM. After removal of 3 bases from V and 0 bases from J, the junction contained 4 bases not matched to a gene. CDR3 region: CASSFGTGGSYEQYF. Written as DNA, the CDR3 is TGTGCCAGCAGTTTCGGAACAGGGGGCTCCTACGAGCAGTACTTC. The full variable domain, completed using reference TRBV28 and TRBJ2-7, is DVKVTQSSRYLVKRTGEKVFLECVQDMDHENMFWYRQDPGLGLRLIYFSYDVKMKEKGDIPEGYSVSREKKERFSLILESASTNQTSMYLCASSFGTGGSYEQYFGPGTRLTVT.

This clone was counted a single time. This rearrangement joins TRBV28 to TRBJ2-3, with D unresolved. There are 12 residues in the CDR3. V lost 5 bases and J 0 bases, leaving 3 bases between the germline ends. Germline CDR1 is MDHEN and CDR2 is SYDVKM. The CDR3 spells CASSLSTDTQYF. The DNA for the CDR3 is TGTGCCAGCAGTCTTAGCACAGATACGCAGTATTTT.

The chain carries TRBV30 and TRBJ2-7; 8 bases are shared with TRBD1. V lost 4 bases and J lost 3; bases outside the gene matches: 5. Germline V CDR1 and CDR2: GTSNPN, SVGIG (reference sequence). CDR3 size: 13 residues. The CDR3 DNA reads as TGTGCCTGGACGGACAGGGTCGGCTACGAGCAGTACTTC. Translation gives CAWTDRVGYEQYF. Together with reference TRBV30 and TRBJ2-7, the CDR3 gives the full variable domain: SQTIHQWPATLVQPVGSPLSLECTVEGTSNPNLYWYRQAAGRGLQLLFYSVGIGQISSEVPQNLSASRPQDRQFILSSKKLLLSDSGFYLCAWTDRVGYEQYFGPGTRLTVT.

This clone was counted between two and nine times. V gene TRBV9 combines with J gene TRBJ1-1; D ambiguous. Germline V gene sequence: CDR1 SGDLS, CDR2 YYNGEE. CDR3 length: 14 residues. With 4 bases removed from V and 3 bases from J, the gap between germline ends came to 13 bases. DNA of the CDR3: TGTGCCAGCAGCCCTAGACGGGGATACACTGAAGCTTTCTTT. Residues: CASSPRRGYTEAFF.

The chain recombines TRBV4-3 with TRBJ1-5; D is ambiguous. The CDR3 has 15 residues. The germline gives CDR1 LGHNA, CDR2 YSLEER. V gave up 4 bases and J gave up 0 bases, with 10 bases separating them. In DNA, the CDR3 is TGCGCCAGCAGCCGCGGACGGGGTAGCAATCAGCCCCAGCATTTT. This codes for CASSRGRGSNQPQHF.

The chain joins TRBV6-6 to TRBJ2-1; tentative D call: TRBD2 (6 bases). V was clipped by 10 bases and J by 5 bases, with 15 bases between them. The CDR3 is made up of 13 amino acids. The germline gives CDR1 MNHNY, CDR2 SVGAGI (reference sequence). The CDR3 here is CATSPLANNEQFF. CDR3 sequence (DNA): TGTGCCACCTCCCCGCTAGCGAACAATGAGCAGTTCTTC.